This T cell receptor (beta chain) was found in a study of regulatory T cells in long-lasting Graves disease. Whole-study context: Graves' patients (newly diagnosed) had been on antithyroid drugs under 3 months.

Study conclusions and caveats: It was possible that the small sample size reduced accuracy. Persistent disease favored TRBV28, TRBJ1-2 and TRBJ2-5.

This clonotype has more than one count but fewer than ten. Its antigen remains unidentified. Researchers made TCR beta libraries by using iRepertoire HTBI primers and running Arm-PCR on CDR3 regions. MiXCR was run by TCRdb on the multiplex PCR reads, yielding one entry per CDR3 protein. The table shows roughly 430,000 distinct CDR3 sequences, with around 15% occurring only once. Documented time point: newly diagnosed GD, antithyroid drugs for less than 3 months. The authors made the TCR library using RNA they extracted from PBMCs. Trimming removed 8 bases at V and 6 bases at J, with 17 bases between. Germline V lookup: CDR1 DFQATT, CDR2 SNEGSKA (reference sequence). This CDR3 region has 12 residues. These data were also reused for a study on T cells in Graves' hyperthyroidism and ophthalmopathy. That work states: Initially, a first-round RT-PCR of the TCR CDR3 employed the HTBI primer set.

The receptor was isolated from a young woman with Graves disease. This chain links TRBV20-1 with TRBJ2-7; D tentatively fits TRBD1 or TRBD2 (7 bases each). The source was peripheral blood mononuclear cells (PBMCs), collected at new diagnosis, from a patient treated with antithyroid drugs. The CDR3 spells CSTQGGTLEQYF. CDR3 nucleotide sequence: TGCAGTACTCAGGGGGGGACGCTCGAGCAGTACTTC.